A selection of T cell receptor beta chains follows, all from one sample in a study of blood T cell repertoires in COVID-19. Profiling relied on immunoSEQ multiplex PCR, and the TCRdb table lists in-frame clones only, not all of them. Of under 75,000 clones listed, roughly 81% are singletons. The sequenced sample was peripheral blood. Source of these receptors: a man older than 75 with acute or convalescent COVID-19. CDR3s include the opening cysteine and the closing phenylalanine or tryptophan.

v_gene	j_gene	CDR3aa
TRBV3-1/TRBV3-2	TRBJ2-2	CASSQSLDGELFF
TRBV6-5	TRBJ1-1	CASSLDRDTEAFF
TRBV7-9	TRBJ1-2	CASSTGQGYGYTF
TRBV3-1/TRBV3-2	TRBJ2-3	CASSLHGVSGRSTDTQYF
TRBV5-4	TRBJ2-1	CASSPRAGGSYNEQFF
TRBV4-3	TRBJ1-2	CASSQDILRVVGYTF
TRBV19	TRBJ1-4	CASQGLDEKLFF
TRBV5-1	TRBJ2-7	CASRAGTSGYEQYF
TRBV5-1	TRBJ1-1	CASSLFQGNTEAFF
TRBV6-2/TRBV6-3	TRBJ2-7	CASSFLPAKRYEQYF
TRBV30	TRBJ1-2	CAWDKPGTGDYGYTF
TRBV12-3/TRBV12-4	TRBJ2-1	CASSLGTRPFF
TRBV28	TRBJ2-7	CASSSWSLAGGPGEQYF
TRBV5-6	TRBJ2-6	CASSPITASTDSGANVLTF
TRBV27	TRBJ2-7	CASRPGISHEQYF
TRBV7-8	TRBJ2-7	CASSLSMYREQYF
TRBV7-8	TRBJ2-7	CASTQTRRSYEQYF
TRBV3-1/TRBV3-2	TRBJ1-2	CASSRGRGYTF
TRBV5-1	TRBJ2-1	CASSLGGGDSYNEQFF
TRBV9	TRBJ1-3	CASSVGTGISGNTIYF
TRBV28	TRBJ2-5	CASSSNRGGRYF
TRBV28	TRBJ2-3	CASSVTSGRADTQYF
TRBV21-1	TRBJ2-1	CASSKDGSGNNEQFF
TRBV28	TRBJ1-1	CASSLISGASDQTEAFF
TRBV6-2/TRBV6-3	TRBJ1-5	CASSYSGASQPQHF
TRBV4-3	TRBJ2-3	CASSQKTTSGSTDTQYF